One sample yielded the 19 T cell receptor beta chains listed below, sequenced in a study of shared clonotypes between healthy human individuals (TCRdb year 2020). Preparation of the library involved the immunoSEQ multiplex PCR assay. The immuneACCESS repertoire file appears here via TCRdb, limited to in-frame rearrangements. These files lack a portion of the clones; in checked studies, under half of the deficit traces to unresolved V genes, and the cause of the others is not known. Within this sample are some 2,400,000 clones, with under 97% of them counted one time only. Roughly 0.13% of the sample lies in the top ten. Sequencing input: naive CD4+ T cells sorted from blood. The cell subset or site tag for this specimen amounts to: CD45RA+ positively selected. The receptors here all came from a man aged 18 to 29 in good health.

This clone was recorded only once. V usage is TRBV6-1 and J usage is TRBJ2-7, with D hard to call. Germline V lookup: CDR1 MNHNS, CDR2 SASEGT. This CDR3 is built from 11 residues. V was pared by 6 bases and J by 4 bases, with 7 bases between. CDR3 sequence (DNA): TGTGCCAGCAGAGACGGGTACGAGCAGTACTTC. Protein: CASRDGYEQYF.

This chain connects TRBV6-6 to TRBJ2-7; tentatively, D is TRBD1 (6 bases). V was cut by 6 bases and J by 0 bases, with 18 bases left in between. This CDR3 is 16 amino acids long. Germline V gene data show CDR1 as MNHNY and CDR2 as SVGAGI (reference sequence). The CDR3 coding sequence is TGTGCCAGCAGGTACCGTTTGGACAGAGTCTCCTACGAGCAGTACTTC. Residues: CASRYRLDRVSYEQYF.

The chain employs TRBV4-1 and TRBJ2-7; D not certain. CDR3 size: 13 residues. The germline V gene has CDR1 MGHRA and CDR2 YSYEKL. Trimming stripped 0 bases from V and 7 bases from J, with 10 bases between. The CDR3 sequence: CASSQEGLGEQYF. The CDR3 DNA reads TGCGCCAGCAGCCAAGAAGGGCTGGGAGAGCAGTACTTC.

The rearrangement uses TRBV11-3 and TRBJ1-6; 7 bases fit TRBD1. The V gene end was trimmed by 3 bases and the J gene end by 12 bases; junction bases not matched to a gene: 5. This CDR3 region has 13 residues. Looked up from germline, CDR1 is SGHNT and CDR2 is YENEEA. CDR3 nucleotide sequence: TGTGCCAGCAGCTTCAGACAGGGCGGACCCCTCCACTTT. It yields the protein CASSFRQGGPLHF.

About this clone: Different DNA sequences within this sample yield the same CDR3. This sequence joins TRBV5-1 and TRBJ1-1; a weak D match, TRBD1 (6 bases). CDR3 size: 14 residues. Trimming stripped 4 bases from V and 1 base from J, with 11 bases between. Germline CDR1 reads SGHRS; CDR2 reads YFSETQ. The CDR3 DNA sequence: TGCGCCAGCAGCCTGACAGGTTCGAACACTGAAGCTTTCTTT. Encoded protein: CASSLTGSNTEAFF.

This CDR3 reads CASRQGGSEYEQYF. In DNA form, the CDR3 reads TGTGCCAGCAGGCAAGGGGGTTCGGAGTACGAGCAGTACTTC. The chain couples TRBV28 to TRBJ2-7, with D perhaps TRBD1 (6 bases). Germline V gene sequence: CDR1 MDHEN, CDR2 SYDVKM. V lost 6 bases and J lost 4, with 16 bases in between. The CDR3 is 14 residues long.

The chain has TRBV4-1 and TRBJ1-4; D is uncertain. CDR3 size: 14 residues. CDR1 is MGHRA and CDR2 is YSYEKL in the germline V gene. Trimming took 10 bases from V and 0 from J, leaving 12 bases between them. CDR3 protein: CATSRVATNEKLFF. In DNA form, the CDR3 reads TGCGCCACCTCAAGGGTAGCAACTAATGAAAAACTGTTTTTT.

V is TRBV11-3 and J is TRBJ2-5; TRBD1 matches at 8 bases. Unmatched junction bases numbered 2, after V lost 5 bases and J lost 0 bases. The CDR3 has 14 amino acids. The germline V gene encodes CDR1 SGHNT and CDR2 YENEEA. The CDR3 loop reads CASSRQGYQETQYF. The CDR3 DNA follows: TGTGCCAGCAGCCGACAGGGGTACCAAGAGACCCAGTACTTC.

The CDR3 spells CASVGAGGALVGYTF. The DNA for the CDR3 is TGCGCCAGCGTTGGGGCGGGGGGCGCGTTGGTCGGCTACACCTTC. V is TRBV10-2 and J is TRBJ1-2; tentatively, D is TRBD1 (6 bases). There are 15 residues in the CDR3. CDR1 is WSHSY, CDR2 SAAADI, per germline. V lost 8 bases to trimming and J lost 8 bases, with 24 bases between them.

The chain has TRBV11-3 and TRBJ2-3; 7 bases align to TRBD2. In germline, CDR1 is SGHNT, CDR2 YENEEA. The V and J ends lost 1 base and 7 bases, in that order; junction bases with no gene match: 5. The CDR3 extends over 14 amino acids. This CDR3 is CASSLGEGGNTQYF. For the CDR3, the DNA is TGTGCCAGCAGCTTAGGTGAGGGAGGGAATACGCAGTATTTT.

J is TRBJ2-3 and V is TRBV5-1; TRBD2 aligns across 9 bases. Germline V gene lookup returns CDR1 SGHRS and CDR2 YFSETQ. V shed 2 bases, J shed 4 bases, and the junction held 5 bases outside the gene matches. The CDR3 consists of 15 residues. CDR3 sequence: CASSFNSGSSDTQYF. The DNA for the CDR3 is TGCGCCAGCAGCTTCAATAGCGGGAGCTCAGATACGCAGTATTTT.

For this clone: This CDR3 is also generated by other DNA sequences in the sample. CDR3 DNA sequence: TGCAGTGCCAGGGGGCTGGATGGCTACACCTTC. This translates into CSARGLDGYTF. This sequence joins TRBV20-1 and TRBJ1-2, with 8 nucleotides matching TRBD1. This CDR3 region has 11 residues. After removal of 6 bases from V and 6 bases from J, the junction contained 3 bases not matched to a gene. Per germline, CDR1 DFQATT and CDR2 SNEGSKA (reference sequence).

This chain joins TRBV10-2 and TRBJ2-2, with D unclear. This CDR3 has 14 residues. Trimming cost V 7 bases and J 5 bases, with 14 bases left between them. Germline CDR1 WSHSY, CDR2 SAAADI. CDR3 protein: CASTRYSLTGELFF. In nucleotides, the CDR3 is TGCGCCAGCACCAGATACTCTCTTACCGGGGAGCTGTTTTTT.

V is TRBV12-5 and J is TRBJ1-6, with D uncertain. The CDR3 length is 12 residues. CDR1 is LGHNT and CDR2 is FRNRAP in the germline V gene. V shed 5 bases and J shed 14 bases, with 13 bases lying between them. DNA for the CDR3: TGTGCTAGTGGTCTAGAAGGGCCAGCCCTCCACTTT. It encodes CASGLEGPALHF. The full variable domain, its missing parts supplied by reference TRBV12-5 and TRBJ1-6, is DARVTQTPRHKVTEMGQEVTMRCQPILGHNTVFWYRQTMMQGLELLAYFRNRAPLDDSGMPKDRFSAEMPDATLATLKIQPSEPRDSAVYFCASGLEGPALHFGNGTRLTVT.

The chain carries TRBV6-5 and TRBJ2-7; 13 nucleotides match TRBD2. The V segment lost 0 bases and the J segment 5 bases; nucleotides outside the gene matches: 4. The germline CDR1 and CDR2 sequences are MNHEY and SVGAGI. The CDR3 totals 16 residues. The CDR3 DNA reads as TGTGCCAGCAGTTACTCGGGGACTAGCGGGACCAACGAGCAGTACTTC. This encodes CASSYSGTSGTNEQYF.

Worth noting for this clone: One end of the junction fails to match germline, which may point to a read error. The J gene is TRBJ2-5, the V gene TRBV7-7, with a tentative D call TRBD1 (5 bases). CDR1 and CDR2 (germline): SSHAT, FNYEAQ (reference sequence). The CDR3 is made up of 13 amino acids. Here the CDR3 reads CASSSDSQETQYF. The CDR3, as DNA: TGTGCTAGCAGCTCCGACAGCCAAGAGACCCAGTACTTC.

The chain has TRBV27 and TRBJ2-7; 12 positions match TRBD2. Germline CDR1 and CDR2: MNHEY and SMNVEV (reference sequence). The junction had 8 bases not matched to a gene; V was cut back by 7 bases and J by 7 bases. This CDR3 is 14 amino acids long. The DNA of the CDR3 is TGTGCCAGCAATGCGGGACTAGCGGGTCGGGAGCAGTACTTC. This codes for CASNAGLAGREQYF.

The rearrangement joins TRBV9 to TRBJ2-1; 7 bases line up with TRBD1. J was trimmed by 2 bases and V by 4 bases; bases with no gene match: 9. The CDR3 is made up of 16 amino acids. Germline CDR1 is SGDLS and CDR2 is YYNGEE. The CDR3 loop reads CASSPGRTGAYNEQFF. CDR3 DNA sequence: TGTGCCAGCAGCCCAGGTAGGACAGGAGCCTACAATGAGCAGTTCTTC.

The chain uses TRBV28 and TRBJ1-5; perhaps TRBD1 as D (5 bases). The germline V and J ends were trimmed by 4 bases and 0 bases, with 13 bases remaining between them. Germline values: CDR1 MDHEN, CDR2 SYDVKM. There are 16 residues in the CDR3. CDR3 coding DNA: TGTGCCAGCAGTTCCTCCTCAGGGCATAGCAATCAGCCCCAGCATTTT. Encoded protein: CASSSSSGHSNQPQHF.